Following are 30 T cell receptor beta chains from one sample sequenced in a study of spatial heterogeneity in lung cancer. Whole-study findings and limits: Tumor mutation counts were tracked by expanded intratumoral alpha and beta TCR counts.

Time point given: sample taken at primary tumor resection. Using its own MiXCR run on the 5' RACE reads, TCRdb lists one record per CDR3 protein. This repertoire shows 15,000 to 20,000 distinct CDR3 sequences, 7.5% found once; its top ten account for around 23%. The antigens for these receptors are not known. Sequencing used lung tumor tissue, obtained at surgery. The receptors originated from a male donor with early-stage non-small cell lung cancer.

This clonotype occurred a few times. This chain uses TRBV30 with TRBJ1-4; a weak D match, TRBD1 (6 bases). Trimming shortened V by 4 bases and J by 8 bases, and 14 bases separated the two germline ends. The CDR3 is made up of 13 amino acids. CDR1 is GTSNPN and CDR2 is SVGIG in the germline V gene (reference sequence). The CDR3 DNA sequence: TGTGCCTGGAAGGCAGGGGTTTCCGAAAAACTGTTTTTT. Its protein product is CAWKAGVSEKLFF.

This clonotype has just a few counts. The CDR3 is CASSPYRGGAGTGELFF. The CDR3 DNA reads as TGTGCCAGCTCACCGTACCGAGGAGGGGCTGGCACCGGGGAGCTGTTTTTT. The chain couples TRBV18 to TRBJ2-2, with a weak D call TRBD2 (6 bases). This CDR3 comprises 17 residues. Germline CDR1 reads KGHSH; CDR2 reads LQKENI. Between the trimmed V and J ends, which lost 3 bases and 4 bases, there was a span of 18 bases.

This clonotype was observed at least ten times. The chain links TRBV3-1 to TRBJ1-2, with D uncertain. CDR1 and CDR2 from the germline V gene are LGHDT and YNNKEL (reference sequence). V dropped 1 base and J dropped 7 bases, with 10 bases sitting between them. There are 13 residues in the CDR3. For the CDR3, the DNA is TGTGCCAGCAGCCAAGGACCCAGCCGTGGCTACACCTTC. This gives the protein CASSQGPSRGYTF.

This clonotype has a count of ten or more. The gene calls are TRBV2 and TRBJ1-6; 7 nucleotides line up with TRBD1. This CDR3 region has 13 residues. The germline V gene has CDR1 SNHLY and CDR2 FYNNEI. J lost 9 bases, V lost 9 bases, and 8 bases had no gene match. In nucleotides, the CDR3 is TGTGCCAGAGGTACAGGGGCGGGTTCACCCCTCCACTTT. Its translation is CARGTGAGSPLHF.

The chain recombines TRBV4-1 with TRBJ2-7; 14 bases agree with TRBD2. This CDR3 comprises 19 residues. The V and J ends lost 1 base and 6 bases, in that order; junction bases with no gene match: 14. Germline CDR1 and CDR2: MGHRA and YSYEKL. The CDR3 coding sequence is TGCGCCAGCAGCCAAGTACACGGAGGGACTAGCGGGGGACGGGGCGAGCAGTACTTC. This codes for CASSQVHGGTSGGRGEQYF.

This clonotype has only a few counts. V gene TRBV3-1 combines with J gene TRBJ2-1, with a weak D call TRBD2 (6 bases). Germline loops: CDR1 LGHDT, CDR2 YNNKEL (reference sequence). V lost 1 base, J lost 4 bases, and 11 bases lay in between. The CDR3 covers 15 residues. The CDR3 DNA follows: TGTGCCAGCAGCCAAGGGGCTGGGGGGTACAATGAGCAGTTCTTC. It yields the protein CASSQGAGGYNEQFF.

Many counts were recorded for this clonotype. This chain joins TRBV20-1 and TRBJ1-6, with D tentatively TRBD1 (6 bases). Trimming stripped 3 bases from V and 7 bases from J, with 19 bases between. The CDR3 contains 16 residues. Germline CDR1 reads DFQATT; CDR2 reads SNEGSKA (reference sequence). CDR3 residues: CSARGGETGKNSPLHF. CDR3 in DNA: TGCAGTGCTAGGGGGGGGGAGACAGGCAAGAATTCACCCCTCCACTTT.

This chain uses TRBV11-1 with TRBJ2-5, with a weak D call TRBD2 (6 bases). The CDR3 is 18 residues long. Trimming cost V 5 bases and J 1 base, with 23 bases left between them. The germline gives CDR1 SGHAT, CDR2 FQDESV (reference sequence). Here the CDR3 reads CASSRGRMRGSFQETQYF. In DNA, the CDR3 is TGTGCCAGCAGCCGGGGAAGAATGCGGGGAAGTTTCCAAGAGACCCAGTACTTC.

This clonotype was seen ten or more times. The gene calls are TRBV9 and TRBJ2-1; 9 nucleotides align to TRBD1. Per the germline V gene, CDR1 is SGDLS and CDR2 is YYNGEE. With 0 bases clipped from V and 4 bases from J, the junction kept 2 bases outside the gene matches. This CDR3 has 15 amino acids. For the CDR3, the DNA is TGTGCCAGCAGCGTAGAGACAGGGGGATACAATGAGCAGTTCTTC. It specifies CASSVETGGYNEQFF.

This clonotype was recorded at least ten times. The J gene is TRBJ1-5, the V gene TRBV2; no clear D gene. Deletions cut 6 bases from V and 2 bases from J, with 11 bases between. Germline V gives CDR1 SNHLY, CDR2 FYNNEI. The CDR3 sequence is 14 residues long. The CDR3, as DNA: TGTGCCAGCAGCATTAAGGTGGGCAATCAGCCCCAGCATTTT. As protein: CASSIKVGNQPQHF.

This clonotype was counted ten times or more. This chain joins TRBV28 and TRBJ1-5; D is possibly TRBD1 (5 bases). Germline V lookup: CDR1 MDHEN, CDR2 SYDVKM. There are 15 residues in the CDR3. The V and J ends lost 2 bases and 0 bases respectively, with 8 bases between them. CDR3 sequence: CASSLGGVSNQPQHF. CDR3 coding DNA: TGTGCCAGCAGTTTAGGAGGGGTTAGCAATCAGCCCCAGCATTTT. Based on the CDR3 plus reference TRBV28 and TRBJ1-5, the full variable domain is DVKVTQSSRYLVKRTGEKVFLECVQDMDHENMFWYRQDPGLGLRLIYFSYDVKMKEKGDIPEGYSVSREKKERFSLILESASTNQTSMYLCASSLGGVSNQPQHFGDGTRLSIL.

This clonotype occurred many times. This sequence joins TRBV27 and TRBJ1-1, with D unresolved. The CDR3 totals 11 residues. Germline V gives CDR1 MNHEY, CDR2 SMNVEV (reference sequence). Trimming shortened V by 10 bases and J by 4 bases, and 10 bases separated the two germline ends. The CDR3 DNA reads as TGTGCCACCGCGTACCTCACTGAAGCTTTCTTT. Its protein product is CATAYLTEAFF.

The CDR3 loop reads CASSWLGQSSNQPQHF. In DNA form, the CDR3 reads TGTGCCAGCAGCTGGCTGGGACAGTCTTCCAATCAGCCCCAGCATTTT. J is TRBJ1-5 and V is TRBV7-2; 7 bases fit TRBD1. CDR3 length: 16 residues. Germline CDR1 reads SGHTA; CDR2 reads FQGNSA. Trimming at V came to 4 bases and at J to 3 bases, leaving 9 bases not matched to a gene.

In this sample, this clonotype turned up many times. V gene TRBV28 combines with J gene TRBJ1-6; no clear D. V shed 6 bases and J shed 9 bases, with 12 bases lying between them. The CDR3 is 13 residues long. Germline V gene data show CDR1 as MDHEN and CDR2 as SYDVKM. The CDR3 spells CASSEVQGSPLHF. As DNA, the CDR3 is TGTGCCAGCAGCGAGGTTCAAGGTTCACCCCTCCACTTT.

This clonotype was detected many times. The CDR3 bases are TGTGCCAGCAGCGTAGTGGCGGAGAGCTCCTACGAGCAGTACTTC. This sequence encodes CASSVVAESSYEQYF. The J gene is TRBJ2-7, the V gene TRBV9; D uncertain. The ends were cut back, 0 bases at V and 0 bases at J, with 10 bases in the middle. The CDR3 spans 15 residues. The germline V gene has CDR1 SGDLS and CDR2 YYNGEE. Full variable domain (rest looked up from reference TRBV9 and TRBJ2-7): DSGVTQTPKHLITATGQRVTLRCSPRSGDLSVYWYQQSLDQGLQFLIQYYNGEERAKGNILERFSAQQFPDLHSELNLSSLELGDSALYFCASSVVAESSYEQYFGPGTRLTVT.

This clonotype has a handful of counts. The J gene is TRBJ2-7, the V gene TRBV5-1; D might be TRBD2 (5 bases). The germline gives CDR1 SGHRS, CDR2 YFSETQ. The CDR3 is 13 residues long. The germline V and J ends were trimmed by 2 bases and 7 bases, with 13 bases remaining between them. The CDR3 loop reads CASSFRGSGEQYF. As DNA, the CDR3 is TGCGCCAGCAGCTTTCGAGGATCGGGAGAGCAGTACTTC.

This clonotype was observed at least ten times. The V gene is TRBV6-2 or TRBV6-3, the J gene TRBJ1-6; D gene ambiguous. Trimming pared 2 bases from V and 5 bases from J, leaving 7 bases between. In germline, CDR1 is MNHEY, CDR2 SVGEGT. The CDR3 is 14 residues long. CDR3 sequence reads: CASSYTGHNSPLHF. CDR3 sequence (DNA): TGTGCCAGCAGTTACACCGGACATAATTCACCCCTCCACTTT.

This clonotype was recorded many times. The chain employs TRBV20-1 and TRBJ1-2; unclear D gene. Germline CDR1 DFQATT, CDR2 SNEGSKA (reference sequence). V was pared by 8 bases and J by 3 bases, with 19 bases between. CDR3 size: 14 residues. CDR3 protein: CSPKKPGSDYGYTF. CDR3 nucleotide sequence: TGCAGTCCTAAGAAGCCGGGGAGCGACTATGGCTACACCTTC.

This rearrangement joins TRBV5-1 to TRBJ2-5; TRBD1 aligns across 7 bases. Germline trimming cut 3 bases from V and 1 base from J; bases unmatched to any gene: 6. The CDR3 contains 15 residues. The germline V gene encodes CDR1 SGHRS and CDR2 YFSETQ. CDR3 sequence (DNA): TGCGCCAGCAGCTCTTACAGGGGCTCCCAAGAGACCCAGTACTTC. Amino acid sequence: CASSSYRGSQETQYF.

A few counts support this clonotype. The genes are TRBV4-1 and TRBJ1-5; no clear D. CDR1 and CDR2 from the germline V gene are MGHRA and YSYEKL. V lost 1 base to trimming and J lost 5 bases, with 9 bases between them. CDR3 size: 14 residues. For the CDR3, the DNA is TGCGCCAGCAGCCAAGTTGAAACAGATCAGCCCCAGCATTTT. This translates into CASSQVETDQPQHF.

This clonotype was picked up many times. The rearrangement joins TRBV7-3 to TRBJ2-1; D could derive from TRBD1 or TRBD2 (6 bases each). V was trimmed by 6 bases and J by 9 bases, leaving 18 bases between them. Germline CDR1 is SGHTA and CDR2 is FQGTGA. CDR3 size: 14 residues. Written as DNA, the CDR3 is TGTGCCAGCAGTCCGGGGGCTAGGCAGGGTGAGCAGTTCTTC. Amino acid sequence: CASSPGARQGEQFF.

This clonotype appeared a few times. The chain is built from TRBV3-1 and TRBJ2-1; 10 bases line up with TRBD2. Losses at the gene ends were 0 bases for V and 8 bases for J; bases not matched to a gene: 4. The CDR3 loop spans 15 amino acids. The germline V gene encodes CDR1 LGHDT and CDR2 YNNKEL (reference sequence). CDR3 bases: TGTGCCAGCAGCCAAGAAAAGCGGGGGGGACATGAGCAGTTCTTC. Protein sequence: CASSQEKRGGHEQFF.

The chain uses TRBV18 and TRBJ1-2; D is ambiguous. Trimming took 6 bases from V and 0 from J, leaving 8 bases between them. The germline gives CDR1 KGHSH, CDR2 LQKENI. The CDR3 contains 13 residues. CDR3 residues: CASSPDPNYGYTF. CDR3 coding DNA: TGTGCCAGCTCTCCCGACCCTAACTATGGCTACACCTTC.

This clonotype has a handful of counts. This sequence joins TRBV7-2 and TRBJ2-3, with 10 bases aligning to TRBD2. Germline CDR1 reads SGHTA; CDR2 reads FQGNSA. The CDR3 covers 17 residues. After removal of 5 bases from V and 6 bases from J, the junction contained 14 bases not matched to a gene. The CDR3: CASSRQTSGSTGDTQYF. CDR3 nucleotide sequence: TGTGCCAGCAGCCGCCAGACTAGCGGGTCAACCGGGGATACGCAGTATTTT.

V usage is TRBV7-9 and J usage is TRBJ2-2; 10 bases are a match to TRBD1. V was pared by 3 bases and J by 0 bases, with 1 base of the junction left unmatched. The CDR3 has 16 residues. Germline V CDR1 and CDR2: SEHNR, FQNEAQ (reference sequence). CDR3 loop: CASSLGQGTNTGELFF. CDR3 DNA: TGTGCCAGCAGCTTGGGACAGGGGACGAACACCGGGGAGCTGTTTTTT.

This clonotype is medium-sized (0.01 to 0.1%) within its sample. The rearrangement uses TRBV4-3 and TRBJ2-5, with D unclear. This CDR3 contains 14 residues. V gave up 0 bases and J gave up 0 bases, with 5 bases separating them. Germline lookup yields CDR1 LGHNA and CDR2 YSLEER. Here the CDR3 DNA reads TGCGCCAGCAGCCAAGACAGCTACCAAGAGACCCAGTACTTC. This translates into CASSQDSYQETQYF.

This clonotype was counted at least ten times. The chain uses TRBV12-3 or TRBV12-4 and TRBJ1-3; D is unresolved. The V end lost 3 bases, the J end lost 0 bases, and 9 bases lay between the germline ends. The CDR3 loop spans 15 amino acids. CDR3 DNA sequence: TGTGCCAGCAGTTTTACAGCCACCTCTGGAAACACCATATATTTT. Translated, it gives CASSFTATSGNTIYF.

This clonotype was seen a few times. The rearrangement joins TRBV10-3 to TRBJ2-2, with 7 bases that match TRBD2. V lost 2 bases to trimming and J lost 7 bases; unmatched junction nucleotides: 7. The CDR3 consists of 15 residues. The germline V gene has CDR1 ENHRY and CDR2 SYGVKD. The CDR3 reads CAISERQRGGGELFF. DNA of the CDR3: TGTGCCATCAGTGAGCGGCAGCGGGGCGGCGGGGAGCTGTTTTTT.

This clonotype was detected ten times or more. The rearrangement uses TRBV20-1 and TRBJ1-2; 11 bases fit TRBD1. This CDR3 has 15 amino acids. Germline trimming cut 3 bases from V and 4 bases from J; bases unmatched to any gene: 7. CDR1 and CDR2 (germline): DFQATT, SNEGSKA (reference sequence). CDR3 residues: CSARGQGDLVYGYTF. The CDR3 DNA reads TGCAGTGCTAGGGGACAGGGGGACCTCGTCTATGGCTACACCTTC.

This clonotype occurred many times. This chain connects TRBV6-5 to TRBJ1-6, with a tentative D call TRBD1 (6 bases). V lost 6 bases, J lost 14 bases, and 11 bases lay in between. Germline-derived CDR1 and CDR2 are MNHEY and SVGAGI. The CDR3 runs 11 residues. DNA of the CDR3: TGTGCCAGCAGGGGGGGGGCAGCCCTCCACTTT. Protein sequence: CASRGGAALHF.